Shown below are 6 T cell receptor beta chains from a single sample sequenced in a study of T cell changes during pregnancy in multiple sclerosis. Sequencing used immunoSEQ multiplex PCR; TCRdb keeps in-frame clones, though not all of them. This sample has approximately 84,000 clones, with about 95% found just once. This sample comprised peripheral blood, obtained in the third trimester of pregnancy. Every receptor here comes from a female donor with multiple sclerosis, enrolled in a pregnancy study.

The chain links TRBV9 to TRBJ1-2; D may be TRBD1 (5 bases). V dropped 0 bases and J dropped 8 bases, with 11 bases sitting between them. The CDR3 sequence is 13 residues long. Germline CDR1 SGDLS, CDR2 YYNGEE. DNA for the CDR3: TGTGCCAGCAGCGTAGTTGAACAGGAGGGCTACACCTTC. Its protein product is CASSVVEQEGYTF.

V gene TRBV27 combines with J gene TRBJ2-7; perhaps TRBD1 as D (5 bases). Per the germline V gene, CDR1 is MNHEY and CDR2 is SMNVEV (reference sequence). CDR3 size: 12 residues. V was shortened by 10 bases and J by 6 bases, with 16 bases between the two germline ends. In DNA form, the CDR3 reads TGTGCCACCATCACAGGTCCCAGCGAGCAGTACTTC. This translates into CATITGPSEQYF.

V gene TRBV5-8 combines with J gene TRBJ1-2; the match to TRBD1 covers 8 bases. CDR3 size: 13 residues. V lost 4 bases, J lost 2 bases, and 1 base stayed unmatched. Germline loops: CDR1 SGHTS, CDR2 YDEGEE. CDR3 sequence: CASSRTGNYGYTF. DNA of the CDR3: TGTGCCAGCAGCCGGACAGGGAACTATGGCTACACCTTC.

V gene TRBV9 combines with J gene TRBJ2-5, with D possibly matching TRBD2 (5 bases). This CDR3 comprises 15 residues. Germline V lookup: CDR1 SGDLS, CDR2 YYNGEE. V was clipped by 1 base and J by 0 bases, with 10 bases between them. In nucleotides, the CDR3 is TGTGCCAGCAGCGTAACCGGGATTCACCAAGAGACCCAGTACTTC. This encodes CASSVTGIHQETQYF.

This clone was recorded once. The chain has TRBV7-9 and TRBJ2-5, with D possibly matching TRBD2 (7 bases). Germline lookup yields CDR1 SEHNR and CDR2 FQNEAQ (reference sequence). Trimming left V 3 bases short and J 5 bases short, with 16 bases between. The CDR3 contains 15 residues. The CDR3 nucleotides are TGTGCCAGCAGCTTCGAGGGGGGGCGCGGGGAGACCCAGTACTTC. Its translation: CASSFEGGRGETQYF.

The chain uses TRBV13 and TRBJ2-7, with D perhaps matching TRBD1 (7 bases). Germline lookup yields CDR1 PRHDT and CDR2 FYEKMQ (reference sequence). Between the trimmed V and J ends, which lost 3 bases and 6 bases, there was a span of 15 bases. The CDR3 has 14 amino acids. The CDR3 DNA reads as TGTGCCAGCAGCTTCAGGGGGGCTAGGTTCGAGCAGTACTTC. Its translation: CASSFRGARFEQYF.